The clone carrying this T cell receptor (beta chain) was picked up many times. What it binds is not known. These data are taken from a study of neurological immune-mediated disorders. Study outcomes and limitations: None of the CDR3 amino acid sequences found in expanded clones was shared across subjects. This suggests that the TCR-beta repertoires were private in all groups.

Trimming removed 0 bases from V and 2 bases from J, with 10 bases in between. This CDR3 comprises 15 residues. Germline values: CDR1 LGHDT, CDR2 YNNKEL (reference sequence). 5'RACE with 10-nucleotide random UMIs generated the cDNA. From 15-18 subjects, over 170 million TCR-beta sequences were obtained in each sequencing run. TCRdb reprocessed the 5' RACE reads via MiXCR and lists one record per CDR3 protein. The sample holds 55,000 to 65,000 distinct CDR3 sequences, around 9.7% seen once. Regarding time point: longitudinal time-point 2. Volunteers from a blood bank in Maryland, USA, made up the healthy controls.

The receptor was derived from a man aged 25 to 40 in good health. This chain joins TRBV3-1 and TRBJ2-5; D is uncertain. Material for sequencing was PBMCs. Here the CDR3 reads CASSQDWIGQETQYF. Here the CDR3 DNA reads TGTGCCAGCAGCCAAGATTGGATAGGGCAAGAGACCCAGTACTTC.